The 31 T cell receptor beta chains below were found in one sample sequenced in a study of Tregs in tolerant kidney transplant recipients. Here immunoSEQ multiplex PCR was the method, and the copy in TCRdb shows in-frame clones only, minus some. The top ten hold 0.34% of the sample, which has just under 65,000 clones, 98% seen once. This specimen was Tregs from blood, taken before the transplant. The source of these receptors is a human donor who received a combined kidney and bone marrow transplant.

The chain employs TRBV14 and TRBJ1-3; no reliable D call. The CDR3 has 14 residues. Trimming removed 2 bases at V and 0 bases at J, with 5 bases between. CDR1 SGHDN and CDR2 FVKESK come from the germline V gene. The CDR3 bases are TGTGCCAGCAGCCAATTAATCTCTGGAAACACCATATATTTT. Translating gives CASSQLISGNTIYF.

CDR3 sequence: CASSTGPYQPQHF. The DNA for the CDR3 is TGCGCCAGCAGCACAGGGCCCTATCAGCCCCAGCATTTT. The chain combines TRBV4-1 with TRBJ1-5; D is possibly TRBD1 (6 bases). The CDR3 spans 13 residues. Germline loops: CDR1 MGHRA, CDR2 YSYEKL. V shed 5 bases and J shed 5 bases, with 10 bases lying between them.

The V call is TRBV9, the J call TRBJ1-1; no reliable D call. Germline CDR1 and CDR2: SGDLS and YYNGEE. V lost 3 bases and J 5 bases, leaving 11 bases between the germline ends. CDR3 length equals 13 residues. CDR3 coding DNA: TGTGCCAGCAGCGGGCCCGGAGGAACTGAAGCTTTCTTT. Protein sequence: CASSGPGGTEAFF.

This chain uses TRBV5-1 with TRBJ2-3, with 15 bases lining up with TRBD2. The germline CDR1 and CDR2 sequences are SGHRS and YFSETQ. The CDR3 covers 19 residues. V gave up 4 bases and J gave up 2 bases; unmatched junction bases: 11. CDR3 loop: CASSQGLAGGAVFTDTQYF. The CDR3 coding sequence is TGCGCCAGCAGCCAGGGACTAGCGGGAGGAGCCGTCTTCACAGATACGCAGTATTTT.

The chain combines TRBV2 with TRBJ1-3, with TRBD1 identical over 7 bases. With 6 bases clipped from V and 2 bases from J, the junction kept 7 bases outside the gene matches. In germline, CDR1 is SNHLY, CDR2 FYNNEI. The CDR3 runs 15 residues. CDR3 residues: CASRRDRVAGNTIYF. The CDR3 DNA reads TGTGCCAGCAGAAGAGACAGGGTAGCTGGAAACACCATATATTTT.

V gene TRBV7-7 combines with J gene TRBJ2-5; 9 nucleotides align to TRBD2. The CDR3 has 14 amino acids. Germline lookup yields CDR1 SSHAT and CDR2 FNYEAQ (reference sequence). V gave up 5 bases and J gave up 8 bases; unmatched junction bases: 9. The CDR3 nucleotides are TGTGCCAGCAGCCCGGCAATTAGCGGGGGTACCCAGTACTTC. Amino acids: CASSPAISGGTQYF.

In its sample, this clone was seen once. The chain recombines TRBV5-4 with TRBJ2-5; no firm D call. V dropped 4 bases and J dropped 4 bases, with 11 bases sitting between them. Germline-derived CDR1 and CDR2 are SGHNT and YYREEE (reference sequence). The CDR3 spans 13 residues. The DNA of the CDR3 is TGTGCCAGCAGCAGAAACATGGCAGAGACCCAGTACTTC. Translating gives CASSRNMAETQYF.

The CDR3 is CSVGDRGSGAFF. The CDR3 DNA follows: TGCAGCGTTGGGGACAGGGGGTCAGGAGCTTTCTTT. The chain employs TRBV29-1 and TRBJ1-1; 11 bases fit TRBD1. Trimming took 4 bases from V and 10 from J; bases not matched to a gene: 5. Per germline, CDR1 SQVTM and CDR2 ANQGSEA. This CDR3 is 12 amino acids long.

The gene calls are TRBV7-2 and TRBJ2-7; perhaps TRBD1 as D (6 bases). Germline V gene lookup returns CDR1 SGHTA and CDR2 FQGNSA. The V gene lost 5 bases and the J gene lost 1 base, with 9 bases spanning the gap. The CDR3 runs 13 residues. CDR3 sequence: CASSKQGSYEQYF. In nucleotides, the CDR3 is TGTGCCAGCAGCAAACAGGGTTCCTACGAGCAGTACTTC.

The chain employs TRBV6-5 and TRBJ1-1, with 7 positions matching TRBD1. The CDR3 totals 13 residues. In germline, CDR1 is MNHEY, CDR2 SVGAGI. The J segment lost 6 bases and the V segment lost 6 bases, leaving 7 bases of the junction unmatched. Here the CDR3 DNA reads TGTGCCAGCAGGGGAGACAGGGTGGCTGAAGCTTTCTTT. This gives the protein CASRGDRVAEAFF.

This chain joins TRBV29-1 and TRBJ2-7; the match to TRBD2 covers 8 bases. The trim removed 6 bases at V and 5 bases at J, leaving 6 bases unmatched. Germline CDR1 is SQVTM and CDR2 is ANQGSEA. The CDR3 covers 12 residues. CDR3 in amino acids: CSVGGLAHEQYF. In DNA, the CDR3 is TGCAGCGTGGGAGGACTAGCTCACGAGCAGTACTTC.

The V call is TRBV7-7, the J call TRBJ2-3; 10 bases match TRBD2. V gave up 1 base and J gave up 3 bases; unmatched junction bases: 4. Germline CDR1 reads SSHAT; CDR2 reads FNYEAQ (reference sequence). This CDR3 has 16 residues. The CDR3 spells CASSLVKAGGTDTQYF. The CDR3, as DNA: TGTGCCAGCAGCTTAGTTAAAGCGGGAGGGACAGATACGCAGTATTTT.

The chain uses TRBV7-3 and TRBJ2-5; weak D call: TRBD2 (7 bases). The length of the CDR3 is 14 residues. Looked up from germline, CDR1 is SGHTA and CDR2 is FQGTGA. V was shortened by 5 bases and J by 6 bases, with 16 bases between the two germline ends. The CDR3 loop reads CASSPGGGGKTQYF. CDR3 bases: TGTGCCAGCAGCCCCGGGGGAGGGGGGAAGACCCAGTACTTC.

The chain carries TRBV7-2 and TRBJ1-3; TRBD1 agrees at 7 bases. The CDR3 is 16 amino acids. V dropped 2 bases and J dropped 0; count of bases not matched to a gene: 4. The germline CDR1 and CDR2 sequences are SGHTA and FQGNSA. The CDR3 DNA follows: TGTGCCAGCAGCTTAATGGGGACAGCCTCTGGAAACACCATATATTTT. It codes for CASSLMGTASGNTIYF.

The chain couples TRBV2 to TRBJ2-5, with 11 bases matching TRBD2. The V segment lost 3 bases and the J segment 4 bases; nucleotides outside the gene matches: 4. The CDR3 runs to 15 residues. CDR1 and CDR2 from the germline V gene are SNHLY and FYNNEI. The CDR3 nucleotides read TGTGCCAGCAGTGACGGTAGCGGGGGGGGAGAGACCCAGTACTTC. Its protein product is CASSDGSGGGETQYF.

This clone was counted a single time. The chain couples TRBV5-1 to TRBJ2-7; 10 bases line up with TRBD2. Trimming took 0 bases from V and 7 from J; bases not matched to a gene: 1. The germline V gene has CDR1 SGHRS and CDR2 YFSETQ. The CDR3 extends over 13 amino acids. CDR3 nucleotide sequence: TGCGCCAGCAGCTTGGGGACTAGCGGAGAGCAGTACTTC. This gives the protein CASSLGTSGEQYF.

Note on this clone: The junction differs from germline at one of its ends, possibly a read error. The rearrangement uses TRBV19 and TRBJ2-1; the D gene is possibly TRBD2 (5 bases). Germline lookup yields CDR1 LNHDA and CDR2 SQIVND (reference sequence). There are 13 residues in the CDR3. The DNA for the CDR3 is TGTGCTAGTACGGTAACTAGGGTCGGGGAGCAGTTCTTC. This sequence encodes CASTVTRVGEQFF.

The chain's CDR3 is CSVGSPRGSWPYTEAFF. CDR3 DNA: TGCAGCGTTGGATCTCCCAGGGGATCGTGGCCGTACACTGAAGCTTTCTTT. V is TRBV29-1 and J is TRBJ1-1; tentatively, D is TRBD1 (6 bases). V gave up 4 bases and J gave up 3 bases, with 24 bases separating them. This CDR3 has 17 amino acids. CDR1 is SQVTM and CDR2 is ANQGSEA in the germline V gene.

V gene TRBV6-5 combines with J gene TRBJ2-3; 7 bases match TRBD2. The CDR3 runs to 16 residues. V trimming: 0 bases; J trimming: 4 bases; junction bases outside the gene matches: 7. In germline, CDR1 is MNHEY, CDR2 SVGAGI. CDR3 nucleotides: TGTGCCAGCAGTTACTCCCGGGCGGGAGATGCAGATACGCAGTATTTT. It codes for CASSYSRAGDADTQYF.

This chain links TRBV7-6 with TRBJ1-2; D is possibly TRBD1 (6 bases). Germline V gives CDR1 SGHVS, CDR2 FNYEAQ. Between the trimmed V and J ends, which lost 5 bases and 8 bases, there was a span of 15 bases. The CDR3 totals 13 residues. The CDR3 DNA follows: TGTGCCAGCAGCCTTAGGCCCACAGGGGGCTACACCTTC. Encoded protein: CASSLRPTGGYTF. Full variable domain (outside the CDR3, taken from reference TRBV7-6 and TRBJ1-2): GAGVSQSPRYKVTKRGQDVALRCDPISGHVSLYWYRQALGQGPEFLTYFNYEAQQDKSGLPNDRFSAERPEGSISTLTIQRTEQRDSAMYRCASSLRPTGGYTFGSGTRLTVV.

V usage is TRBV19 and J usage is TRBJ2-5; the D gene is possibly TRBD2 (5 bases). V was pared by 2 bases and J by 4 bases, with 11 bases between. The CDR3 extends over 14 amino acids. Germline loops: CDR1 LNHDA, CDR2 SQIVND (reference sequence). The CDR3 sequence: CASSISAGGETQYF. CDR3 nucleotides: TGTGCCAGTAGTATATCGGCAGGAGGAGAGACCCAGTACTTC.

The V gene is TRBV11-2, the J gene TRBJ1-5, with D maybe TRBD1 (6 bases). This CDR3 region has 17 residues. Between the trimmed V and J ends, which lost 7 bases and 3 bases, there was a span of 22 bases. Germline values: CDR1 SGHAT, CDR2 FQNNGV. The CDR3: CASTRNREKGLNQPQHF. The CDR3 DNA reads TGTGCCAGCACCAGGAACAGGGAGAAAGGGCTCAATCAGCCCCAGCATTTT.

The V gene is TRBV19, the J gene TRBJ2-7; 7 bases match TRBD2. The CDR3 runs to 15 residues. The germline gives CDR1 LNHDA, CDR2 SQIVND (reference sequence). Losses at the gene ends were 1 base for V and 3 bases for J; bases not matched to a gene: 6. The CDR3 nucleotides read TGTGCCAGTAGTATAGGGCGGGAGTGGAGCTACGAGCAGTACTTC. It codes for CASSIGREWSYEQYF.

The chain carries TRBV27 and TRBJ2-5, with D perhaps TRBD2 (5 bases). This CDR3 spans 15 amino acids. V gave up 0 bases and J gave up 5 bases, with 13 bases separating them. CDR1 is MNHEY and CDR2 is SMNVEV in the germline V gene (reference sequence). CDR3 amino acids: CASSLSWRARETQYF. In DNA, the CDR3 is TGTGCCAGCAGTTTATCGTGGCGGGCGCGGGAGACCCAGTACTTC.

This chain uses TRBV5-6 with TRBJ1-2; tentative D call: TRBD1 (6 bases). The V end was cut by 0 bases, the J end by 5 bases, with 14 bases between. The CDR3 extends over 15 amino acids. CDR1 SGHDT and CDR2 YYEEEE come from the germline V gene. CDR3 in amino acids: CASSLEVGRGYGYTF. The CDR3 DNA follows: TGTGCCAGCAGCTTGGAGGTTGGCAGGGGTTATGGCTACACCTTC.

The gene calls are TRBV5-1 and TRBJ2-2, with D tentatively TRBD2 (6 bases). CDR3 length: 14 amino acids. Germline values: CDR1 SGHRS, CDR2 YFSETQ. Trimming removed 3 bases at V and 4 bases at J, with 10 bases between. CDR3 amino acids: CASSSGEVTGELFF. Here the CDR3 DNA reads TGCGCCAGCAGCTCCGGGGAGGTCACCGGGGAGCTGTTTTTT. The full variable domain, its missing parts supplied by reference TRBV5-1 and TRBJ2-2, is KAGVTQTPRYLIKTRGQQVTLSCSPISGHRSVSWYQQTPGQGLQFLFEYFSETQRNKGNFPGRFSGRQFSNSRSEMNVSTLELGDSALYLCASSSGEVTGELFFGEGSRLTVL.

The chain has TRBV5-1 and TRBJ1-4, with TRBD1 as a possible D gene (6 bases). Germline CDR1 and CDR2: SGHRS and YFSETQ. Trimming stripped 3 bases from V and 5 bases from J, with 11 bases between. The CDR3 contains 14 residues. This CDR3 is CASSSGTLNEKLFF. In DNA, the CDR3 is TGCGCCAGCAGCTCCGGGACACTCAATGAAAAACTGTTTTTT. The full variable domain, its missing parts supplied by reference TRBV5-1 and TRBJ1-4, is KAGVTQTPRYLIKTRGQQVTLSCSPISGHRSVSWYQQTPGQGLQFLFEYFSETQRNKGNFPGRFSGRQFSNSRSEMNVSTLELGDSALYLCASSSGTLNEKLFFGSGTQLSVL.

The chain joins TRBV19 to TRBJ1-1; possible D gene TRBD1, 5 bases. The V gene's germline CDR1 is LNHDA and CDR2 SQIVND (reference sequence). The ends were cut back, 7 bases at V and 1 base at J, with 22 bases in the middle. The CDR3 runs 17 residues. The CDR3 DNA reads TGTGCCAGTAACCCCCGGGGGGTCTCCTTCGGGAACACTGAAGCTTTCTTT. This sequence encodes CASNPRGVSFGNTEAFF. Together with reference TRBV19 and TRBJ1-1, the CDR3 gives the full variable domain: DGGITQSPKYLFRKEGQNVTLSCEQNLNHDAMYWYRQDPGQGLRLIYYSQIVNDFQKGDIAEGYSVSREKKESFPLTVTSAQKNPTAFYLCASNPRGVSFGNTEAFFGQGTRLTVV.

The J gene is TRBJ2-3, the V gene TRBV18; 7 bases align to TRBD1. Germline CDR1 KGHSH, CDR2 LQKENI. CDR3 length: 16 residues. The trim removed 4 bases at V and 3 bases at J, leaving 10 bases unmatched. The CDR3 region is CASSRWDSGLTDTQYF. The CDR3 DNA reads TGTGCCAGCTCACGATGGGACAGCGGCCTAACAGATACGCAGTATTTT.

This clone was seen just once. Sequence at one end of the junction differs from germline and may be a read error. The CDR3: CASSLAGVGGTPFEQYF. The DNA of the CDR3 is TGTGCCAGCAGCCTAGCCGGGGTCGGCGGGACTCCCTTCGAGCAGTACTTC. The chain carries TRBV7-8 and TRBJ2-7; D may be TRBD2 (6 bases). CDR3 length: 17 amino acids. From germline, CDR1 is SGHVS and CDR2 FQNEAQ.

In its sample, this clone was seen once. V and J are TRBV10-3 and TRBJ2-2, with D perhaps TRBD2 (6 bases). Germline values: CDR1 ENHRY, CDR2 SYGVKD. The CDR3 covers 16 residues. The germline V and J ends were trimmed by 8 bases and 4 bases, with 20 bases remaining between them. The CDR3 DNA follows: TGTGCCATCCGGGACTCGAGGGGCCAGGGCACCGGGGAGCTGTTTTTT. Amino acid sequence: CAIRDSRGQGTGELFF.